The 28 T cell receptor beta chains reported below all come from one sample, sequenced in a study of T-cell reconstitution after alpha-beta-depleted transplantation in children. Researchers prepared the TCRbeta library using unique molecular identifiers, the study reports. Each CDR3 protein gets one entry after TCRdb re-called the PCR reads with MiXCR. The profile shows approximately 400,000 distinct CDR3 sequences, about a tenth of them singletons. Source: PBMCs from the stem cell graft donor, taken from the stem cell graft. The source is a human donor who donated a stem cell graft to a child with acute myeloid leukemia.

This clonotype was counted ten times or more. This CDR3 is CASSPGLSSYNEQFF. CDR3 in DNA: TGCGCCAGCAGCCCAGGATTGAGCTCCTACAATGAGCAGTTCTTC. V is TRBV5-1 and J is TRBJ2-1; no reliable D call. Germline V gives CDR1 SGHRS, CDR2 YFSETQ. The CDR3 runs to 15 residues. V was pared by 4 bases and J by 0 bases, with 11 bases between.

This chain joins TRBV11-2 and TRBJ2-3, with 16 bases lining up with TRBD2. Germline CDR1 is SGHAT and CDR2 is FQNNGV. The J segment lost 4 bases and the V segment lost 6 bases, leaving 13 bases of the junction unmatched. CDR3 length equals 19 residues. The CDR3 region is CASRNPGLAGGQGSDTQYF. The CDR3 DNA reads as TGTGCCAGCAGGAATCCGGGACTAGCGGGGGGGCAGGGGTCAGATACGCAGTATTTT.

In its sample, this clonotype was seen a few times. The chain carries TRBV10-2 and TRBJ2-2; no reliable D call. V was pared by 7 bases and J by 1 base, with 7 bases between. Germline CDR1 reads WSHSY; CDR2 reads SAAADI. This CDR3 is 13 amino acids long. The CDR3 loop is CASTPENTGELFF. In nucleotides, the CDR3 is TGCGCCAGCACTCCTGAGAACACCGGGGAGCTGTTTTTT.

The chain links TRBV19 to TRBJ2-1; D is ambiguous. The germline CDR1 and CDR2 sequences are LNHDA and SQIVND (reference sequence). The length of the CDR3 is 14 residues. V was clipped by 5 bases and J by 6 bases, with 14 bases between them. The CDR3 DNA sequence: TGTGCCAGTAGTGGGCTTGTCGGGCCCAATGAGCAGTTCTTC. This translates into CASSGLVGPNEQFF.

This clonotype has more than one count but fewer than ten. The CDR3 protein is CSAWTGSTDTQYF. The CDR3 DNA reads as TGCAGTGCGTGGACAGGGAGCACAGATACGCAGTATTTT. The chain joins TRBV20-1 to TRBJ2-3, with 8 nucleotides matching TRBD1. There are 13 residues in the CDR3. The V gene end was trimmed by 6 bases and the J gene end by 0 bases; junction bases not matched to a gene: 2. Germline assignment: CDR1 DFQATT and CDR2 SNEGSKA (reference sequence).

The table lists this clonotype with many counts. The rearrangement uses TRBV20-1 and TRBJ1-3; maybe TRBD1 (5 bases). Germline CDR1 is DFQATT and CDR2 is SNEGSKA (reference sequence). The CDR3 runs to 14 residues. The V end lost 1 base, the J end lost 7 bases, and 14 bases lay between the germline ends. The chain's CDR3 is CSARASSPGNTIYF. The CDR3 bases are TGCAGTGCTAGAGCATCCAGCCCAGGGAACACCATATATTTT.

The genes are TRBV10-3 and TRBJ2-1; D possibly corresponds to TRBD2 (5 bases). From germline, CDR1 is ENHRY and CDR2 SYGVKD. Trimming took 3 bases from V and 2 from J, leaving 17 bases between them. The CDR3 extends over 17 amino acids. The CDR3 DNA follows: TGTGCCATCAGTGAAGTTGGATCGGGAAGGACCTACAATGAGCAGTTCTTC. Its translation: CAISEVGSGRTYNEQFF.

As concerns this clonotype: A read error may explain this, as a much larger clone is one base away. The chain combines TRBV5-1 with TRBJ2-3; 12 nucleotides line up with TRBD2. The CDR3 covers 16 residues. Germline V gives CDR1 SGHRS, CDR2 YFSETQ. Unmatched junction bases numbered 3, after V lost 4 bases and J lost 0 bases. CDR3 DNA sequence: TGCGCCAGCAGCACGGGACTAGCGGGTAGCACAGATACGCAGTATTTT. This translates into CASSTGLAGSTDTQYF.

The chain combines TRBV10-3 with TRBJ2-2; TRBD1 aligns across 9 bases. The CDR3 totals 14 residues. From germline, CDR1 is ENHRY and CDR2 SYGVKD. The V gene end was trimmed by 6 bases and the J gene end by 4 bases; junction bases not matched to a gene: 3. This CDR3 is CAIRQGAATGELFF. In nucleotides, the CDR3 is TGTGCCATCAGACAGGGGGCAGCCACCGGGGAGCTGTTTTTT.

This clonotype showed up just a few times. V and J are TRBV25-1 and TRBJ2-2; 7 nucleotides match TRBD1. The CDR3 has 15 residues. V was pared by 8 bases and J by 6 bases, with 12 bases of the junction left unmatched. CDR1 and CDR2 (germline): MGHDK, SYGVNS. The CDR3 loop reads CASQPNRGFAGELFF. The CDR3 DNA reads TGTGCCAGCCAACCTAACAGGGGTTTCGCCGGGGAGCTGTTTTTT.

The CDR3: CASSVRTGRNTEAFF. The CDR3 coding sequence is TGTGCCAGCAGTGTACGGACAGGGCGCAACACTGAAGCTTTCTTT. The V call is TRBV25-1, the J call TRBJ1-1, with TRBD1 matching 8 bases. This CDR3 spans 15 amino acids. V shed 4 bases and J 2 bases; nucleotides not matched to a gene: 6. Per germline, CDR1 MGHDK and CDR2 SYGVNS.

The chain employs TRBV5-1 and TRBJ1-2; TRBD1 matches at 7 bases. There are 16 residues in the CDR3. Unmatched junction bases numbered 13, after V lost 4 bases and J lost 4 bases. Germline loops: CDR1 SGHRS, CDR2 YFSETQ. The CDR3 DNA reads as TGCGCCAGCAGCGAGGGCGGACAGGCAAATTTCTATGGCTACACCTTC. The encoded protein is CASSEGGQANFYGYTF.

This sequence joins TRBV2 and TRBJ1-1; 11 bases map to TRBD1. With 6 bases clipped from V and 4 bases from J, the junction kept 4 bases outside the gene matches. Per germline, CDR1 SNHLY and CDR2 FYNNEI. The CDR3 runs 14 residues. The CDR3 nucleotides read TGTGCCAGCAGGGAGGGACAGGGGGTCACTGAAGCTTTCTTT. It codes for CASREGQGVTEAFF.

In this sample, this clonotype turned up many times. The chain links TRBV19 to TRBJ1-1, with TRBD1 as a possible D gene (5 bases). In germline, CDR1 is LNHDA, CDR2 SQIVND (reference sequence). Deletions cut 6 bases from V and 0 bases from J, with 11 bases between. The CDR3 covers 14 residues. CDR3 protein: CASSWDSLNTEAFF. DNA for the CDR3: TGTGCCAGTAGCTGGGACTCTCTGAACACTGAAGCTTTCTTT.

This clonotype was recorded many times. The chain couples TRBV10-3 to TRBJ2-7; the D gene is possibly TRBD2 (6 bases). Germline-derived CDR1 and CDR2 are ENHRY and SYGVKD. The CDR3 consists of 14 residues. Trimming pared 10 bases from V and 1 base from J, leaving 17 bases between. In DNA, the CDR3 is TGTGCCACCCAGGGACCCCGGGGGTCCTACGAGCAGTACTTC. This codes for CATQGPRGSYEQYF.

This clonotype has at least ten counts. This chain connects TRBV20-1 to TRBJ2-1; 11 bases map to TRBD2. Germline V gene data show CDR1 as DFQATT and CDR2 as SNEGSKA (reference sequence). The CDR3 length is 15 residues. The junction had 5 bases not matched to a gene; V was cut back by 3 bases and J by 4 bases. CDR3: CSASPLAGVYNEQFF. CDR3 DNA: TGCAGTGCTAGCCCACTAGCGGGAGTATACAATGAGCAGTTCTTC.

This clonotype was counted a few times. The CDR3 sequence is CASSLLNSEQYF. The CDR3 region has the DNA TGTGCCAGCAGCTTGCTAAACTCCGAGCAGTACTTC. This sequence joins TRBV7-2 and TRBJ2-7; D uncertain. This CDR3 is built from 12 residues. The V gene's germline CDR1 is SGHTA and CDR2 FQGNSA. Trimming removed 3 bases from V and 6 bases from J, with 9 bases in between.

There are a few counts of this clonotype. The J gene is TRBJ2-7, the V gene TRBV7-8, with D tentatively TRBD2 (7 bases). The CDR3 length is 16 residues. Germline-derived CDR1 and CDR2 are SGHVS and FQNEAQ. V lost 1 base to trimming and J lost 6 bases, with 19 bases between them. For the CDR3, the DNA is TGTGCCAGCAGCTTAGATTTGGCAGGGGAGGGTACCGAGCAGTACTTC. As protein: CASSLDLAGEGTEQYF.

This clonotype was seen more than once but under ten times. V and J are TRBV7-2 and TRBJ1-4; 8 nucleotides align to TRBD1. The V gene end was trimmed by 3 bases and the J gene end by 7 bases; junction bases not matched to a gene: 10. CDR1 is SGHTA and CDR2 is FQGNSA in the germline V gene. This CDR3 region has 16 residues. The CDR3 loop is CASSFNRGRGREKLFF. CDR3 coding DNA: TGTGCCAGCAGCTTTAATCGGGGCAGGGGGCGTGAAAAACTGTTTTTT.

V is TRBV7-2 and J is TRBJ1-2; 7 bases are shared with TRBD1. The CDR3 extends over 13 amino acids. Trimming at V came to 3 bases and at J to 8 bases, leaving 6 bases not matched to a gene. Germline CDR1 and CDR2: SGHTA and FQGNSA. DNA for the CDR3: TGTGCCAGCAGCTTTAAGGGACAGCCGGGCTACACCTTC. As protein: CASSFKGQPGYTF.

This clonotype turned up a few times. The genes are TRBV20-1 and TRBJ1-2, with 11 bases aligning to TRBD1. The ends lost 6 bases at V and 4 bases at J; junction bases unmatched: 7. Germline CDR1 and CDR2: DFQATT and SNEGSKA (reference sequence). This CDR3 comprises 14 residues. CDR3 in amino acids: CSASPGQGGYGYTF. The CDR3, as DNA: TGCAGTGCCTCGCCGGGACAGGGGGGCTATGGCTACACCTTC.

The V and J genes are TRBV12-3 or TRBV12-4 and TRBJ2-7; 7 bases fit TRBD1. J gave up 7 bases and V 6 bases, and 9 bases lay outside the gene matches. The CDR3 is 13 amino acids. The CDR3 loop is CASSLDRKREQYV. The CDR3, as DNA: TGTGCCAGCAGCTTGGACAGGAAAAGGGAGCAGTACGTC.

This clonotype has just a few counts. The V call is TRBV7-9, the J call TRBJ2-3, with D unresolved. The germline V gene encodes CDR1 SEHNR and CDR2 FQNEAQ (reference sequence). The V end was cut by 10 bases, the J end by 1 base, with 9 bases between. This CDR3 has 12 amino acids. In nucleotides, the CDR3 is TGTGCCACGCTCCGGGGCACAGATACGCAGTATTTT. Translated, it gives CATLRGTDTQYF.

This clonotype was seen a few times. The J gene is TRBJ2-5, the V gene TRBV4-2, with TRBD1 identical over 7 bases. J gave up 0 bases and V 1 base, and 17 bases lay outside the gene matches. There are 20 residues in the CDR3. Looked up from germline, CDR1 is LGHNA and CDR2 is YNFKEQ. CDR3 protein: CASSQAPSIGQDLYQETQYF. Written as DNA, the CDR3 is TGTGCCAGCAGCCAAGCGCCTTCCATTGGACAGGACTTGTACCAAGAGACCCAGTACTTC.

J is TRBJ2-1 and V is TRBV9; 8 bases map to TRBD2. Trimming took 0 bases from V and 7 from J; bases not matched to a gene: 6. This CDR3 has 15 amino acids. Per germline, CDR1 SGDLS and CDR2 YYNGEE. CDR3 in amino acids: CASSVATSGWNEQFF. The CDR3 region has the DNA TGTGCCAGCAGCGTAGCAACTAGCGGATGGAATGAGCAGTTCTTC.

The chain couples TRBV7-9 to TRBJ1-6; D ambiguous. Looked up from germline, CDR1 is SEHNR and CDR2 is FQNEAQ (reference sequence). The CDR3 covers 15 residues. Deletions cut 1 base from V and 11 bases from J, with 15 bases between. The CDR3 DNA follows: TGTGCCAGCAGCTTAGAAGGTGACTCGCAGCCACCCCTCCACTTT. Amino acids: CASSLEGDSQPPLHF.

This clonotype occurred a few times. The chain joins TRBV9 to TRBJ1-2; TRBD1 aligns across 10 bases. Trimming took 3 bases from V and 3 from J; bases not matched to a gene: 8. This CDR3 contains 16 residues. CDR1 is SGDLS and CDR2 is YYNGEE in the germline V gene. CDR3 residues: CASSEGQGGSHYGYTF. The DNA for the CDR3 is TGTGCCAGCAGCGAAGGACAGGGGGGGTCTCACTATGGCTACACCTTC. The full variable domain, rest sourced from reference TRBV9 and TRBJ1-2, is DSGVTQTPKHLITATGQRVTLRCSPRSGDLSVYWYQQSLDQGLQFLIQYYNGEERAKGNILERFSAQQFPDLHSELNLSSLELGDSALYFCASSEGQGGSHYGYTFGSGTRLTVV.

The table lists this clonotype with a few counts. The chain uses TRBV12-3 or TRBV12-4 and TRBJ1-2; 10 bases agree with TRBD1. CDR3 length: 16 residues. V shed 7 bases, J shed 8 bases, and the junction held 16 bases outside the gene matches. The CDR3 spells CASTDPADRGSRGYTF. The CDR3 region has the DNA TGTGCCAGCACCGATCCCGCGGACAGGGGGTCGCGAGGCTACACCTTC.